Listed below are T cell receptor beta chains from one sample, sequenced in a study of T cells after yellow fever vaccination. From the 5' RACE reads, TCRdb called clonotypes with MiXCR, one entry per CDR3 protein. The sample records 150,000 to 200,000 distinct CDR3 sequences, approximately 6.2% being singletons. Here the sequenced sample was CD4+ T cells sorted from PBMCs, taken on the day of the first yellow fever vaccination. The receptors derive from a man younger than 35 who received the YFV17D yellow fever vaccine. Each CDR3 is given with its conserved first and last residue. Clone size is not always given. Where it is, it says once, few, many or a class for expanded clones.

abundance,v_gene,j_gene,CDR3aa
many,TRBV5-1,TRBJ2-6,CASRGDSGANVLTF
many,TRBV20-1,TRBJ2-1,CSARIPGQGWNEQFF
.,TRBV6-4,TRBJ1-1,CASKKGQGNTEAFF
many,TRBV7-3,TRBJ2-5,CASSTGTAETQYF
many,TRBV20-1,TRBJ2-7,CSAALGSAGNYEQYF
.,TRBV20-1,TRBJ2-1,CSASLSGGAYNEQFF
.,TRBV18,TRBJ2-4,CASSPPVSGTKNIQYF
many,TRBV6-5,TRBJ1-5,CASSRQGARNQPQHF
few,TRBV9,TRBJ1-6,CASSVYSSYNSPLHF
.,TRBV7-2,TRBJ2-2,CASSTDTGELFF
many,TRBV7-2,TRBJ2-1,CASSLYRAWARNEQFF
few,TRBV20-1,TRBJ2-7,CSATHSRAGTYEQYF
few,TRBV6-2/TRBV6-3,TRBJ1-1,CASSYWKGVAEAFF
many,TRBV21-1,TRBJ1-2,CASSKEHPVYGYTF
many,TRBV11-2,TRBJ2-3,CASSLDWGGGTQYF
.,TRBV4-2,TRBJ2-2,CASSPRERNTGELFF
few,TRBV6-2/TRBV6-3,TRBJ2-1,CAIAAYRYNEQFF
many,TRBV9,TRBJ2-5,CASSVAWGPQETQYF
few,TRBV11-2,TRBJ2-6,CASSLMDFGSGANVLTF
.,TRBV6-1,TRBJ1-4,CASSRTGIIEKLFF
many,TRBV5-1,TRBJ2-3,CASSFTGGGDTQYF
once,TRBV7-2,TRBJ2-5,CASSFTGSAETQYF
.,TRBV6-1,TRBJ1-1,CASIPGQGNTEAFF
many,TRBV12-5,TRBJ2-2,CASGLVLLQGWDTGELFF
many,TRBV30,TRBJ1-1,CAWSAQGGKAFF
many,TRBV10-3,TRBJ2-7,CAIRVSGQGYEQYF
few,TRBV12-3/TRBV12-4,TRBJ1-2,CASSFPRLHGYTF
.,TRBV20-1,TRBJ2-1,CSAFHPLGVGNNEQFF
.,TRBV7-2,TRBJ1-1,CASRWATEAFF
many,TRBV20-1,TRBJ1-1,CSARGAANTEAFF
many,TRBV7-9,TRBJ1-2,CASSLRDYYGYTF
few,TRBV19,TRBJ1-2,CASSRGGGLDYGYTF
few,TRBV14,TRBJ1-5,CASSQVWDGNQPQHF
few,TRBV7-2,TRBJ2-5,CASSLAAGLETQYF
many,TRBV14,TRBJ2-1,CASSHLAGGPNEQFF
many,TRBV18,TRBJ2-7,CASSYTTGESSYEQYF
.,TRBV20-1,TRBJ2-1,CSARGGASYNEQFF
.,TRBV7-3,TRBJ1-6,CASSSSGGTISPLHF
many,TRBV3-1,TRBJ1-1,CASSQSEWDTEAFF
few,TRBV9,TRBJ1-2,CASSVDPLGTDYGYTF
few,TRBV10-3,TRBJ2-1,CAISDRRDEQFF
many,TRBV29-1,TRBJ1-2,CSVSQGAWGYTF
.,TRBV7-9,TRBJ1-3,CADGTAGITIYF
many,TRBV12-3/TRBV12-4,TRBJ2-1,CASSLRGLYNEQFF
many,TRBV27,TRBJ2-5,CASSPKRGLYETQYF
few,TRBV12-3/TRBV12-4,TRBJ1-2,CASSQLAPYGYTF
many,TRBV27,TRBJ2-2,CASPLNAGGELFF
.,TRBV27,TRBJ1-1,CASSLFFGRNTEAFF
.,TRBV7-9,TRBJ1-2,CASSLLQYGYTF
many,TRBV20-1,TRBJ1-5,CSAREGETANQPQHF
many,TRBV5-1,TRBJ2-2,CASSLRGSAGELFF
many,TRBV7-3,TRBJ2-1,CASSLTVGSYNEQFF
.,TRBV4-2,TRBJ2-5,CASSQDVVQETQYF
many,TRBV20-1,TRBJ1-5,CSAGSRQSNQPQHF
.,TRBV5-6,TRBJ2-1,CASSFLRGDEQFF
few,TRBV7-8,TRBJ2-5,CASSRRTSGETQYF
many,TRBV5-6,TRBJ2-7,CASSRWTSGFYEQYF
.,TRBV11-2,TRBJ2-5,CASSKGLAGGRETQYF
many,TRBV1,TRBJ2-5,CTSSLKRETQYF